Included here is one T cell receptor (beta chain) sequence, with context. Its antigen is currently unknown. After removal of 4 bases from V and 3 bases from J, the junction contained 10 bases not matched to a gene. The V gene's germline CDR1 is SGHRS and CDR2 YFSETQ. This CDR3 has 16 residues. The data are from a study of Tregs in tolerant kidney transplant recipients. Study information: Related graft donors supplied nonmyeloablative bone marrow transplants, and mixed chimerism was transient.

Study-wide results and caveats: Biological reproducibility was not directly addressed, but technical replication error appeared minimal.

Only in-frame clones appear in the TCRdb table, and some are missing; sequencing was by immunoSEQ multiplex PCR. Here the sample spans approximately 15,000 clones, roughly 78% being singletons. The receptor was isolated from a human donor who received a combined kidney and bone marrow transplant. The chain employs TRBV5-1 and TRBJ2-3, with 8 bases identical to TRBD2. Sequencing used Tregs from blood, obtained before the transplant. CDR3 residues: CASSPSAGLGTDTQYF. CDR3 DNA sequence: TGCGCCAGCAGCCCCTCGGCGGGACTAGGTACAGATACGCAGTATTTT. The full variable domain, completed using reference TRBV5-1 and TRBJ2-3, is KAGVTQTPRYLIKTRGQQVTLSCSPISGHRSVSWYQQTPGQGLQFLFEYFSETQRNKGNFPGRFSGRQFSNSRSEMNVSTLELGDSALYLCASSPSAGLGTDTQYFGPGTRLTVL.